This entry lists 30 T cell receptor beta chains sequenced from one sample in a study of cytomegalovirus exposure and HLA in healthy donors. The PCR had 60 Vbeta and 13 Jbeta primers. Method: immunoSEQ multiplex PCR; TCRdb's copy keeps in-frame clones and lacks some. The sample yields under 200,000 clones, around 85% seen once. Specimen: PBMCs. The receptors were gathered from a man aged 50 to 60 in good health and CMV-seropositive.

This clone was detected only a few times. The CDR3 region is CASSDSRTGPTRTF. The CDR3 DNA is TGTGCCAGCAGTGACTCGAGGACAGGTCCGACTCGCACCTTC. J is TRBJ1-2 and V is TRBV6-4; the match to TRBD1 covers 7 bases. V dropped 0 bases and J dropped 13; count of bases not matched to a gene: 11. Per germline, CDR1 MRHNA and CDR2 SNTAGT. The CDR3 has 14 residues.

The genes are TRBV6-5 and TRBJ1-1; D perhaps matches TRBD1 (6 bases). The germline gives CDR1 MNHEY, CDR2 SVGAGI. CDR3 length: 15 residues. Trimming removed 6 bases from V and 0 bases from J, with 14 bases in between. The CDR3 DNA is TGTGCCAGCAGATGGCGGACAGTCATGAACACTGAAGCTTTCTTT. As protein: CASRWRTVMNTEAFF.

The V and J genes are TRBV27 and TRBJ1-2; 8 positions agree with TRBD1. V was pared by 9 bases and J by 4 bases, with 7 bases of the junction left unmatched. CDR1 and CDR2 from the germline V gene are MNHEY and SMNVEV (reference sequence). CDR3 length equals 13 residues. The CDR3 DNA is TGTGCCAGTGGGGACAGGAGGGGCTATGGCTACACCTTC. As protein: CASGDRRGYGYTF.

The V and J genes are TRBV6-1 and TRBJ2-5; D is undetermined. Germline CDR1 reads MNHNS; CDR2 reads SASEGT. This CDR3 is built from 15 residues. Trimming pared 0 bases from V and 4 bases from J, leaving 12 bases between. The CDR3 sequence: CASSEALSPLETQYF. CDR3 nucleotides: TGTGCCAGCAGTGAAGCTCTAAGCCCCTTAGAGACCCAGTACTTC.

The chain carries TRBV4-1 and TRBJ1-1; 8 bases are shared with TRBD1. This CDR3 comprises 17 residues. J lost 4 bases, V lost 4 bases, and 14 bases had no gene match. Germline values: CDR1 MGHRA, CDR2 YSYEKL. The CDR3 reads CASSLGQVRISATEAFF. CDR3 nucleotides: TGCGCCAGCAGCCTGGGACAGGTCCGGATTAGTGCCACTGAAGCTTTCTTT.

This clone was seen a handful of times. The CDR3 DNA follows: TGTGCCAGCAGCTTACAGGGGCGGGAAGAGACCCAGTACTTC. Translation gives CASSLQGREETQYF. The chain combines TRBV28 with TRBJ2-5; 7 bases are a match to TRBD1. CDR3 size: 14 residues. Germline trimming cut 6 bases from V and 3 bases from J; bases unmatched to any gene: 7. Germline loops: CDR1 MDHEN, CDR2 SYDVKM.

The chain is built from TRBV10-3 and TRBJ1-2; TRBD1 matches 10 bases. V shed 0 bases and J 7 bases; nucleotides not matched to a gene: 5. Germline V gene lookup returns CDR1 ENHRY and CDR2 SYGVKD. The CDR3 consists of 15 residues. The CDR3 nucleotides are TGTGCCATCAGTGAGTCGGGGGGACAGGGGTCTGGCTACACCTTC. It encodes CAISESGGQGSGYTF.

The chain employs TRBV11-1 and TRBJ2-2; 10 nucleotides line up with TRBD2. V shed 4 bases, J shed 4 bases, and the junction held 6 bases outside the gene matches. Germline assignment: CDR1 SGHAT and CDR2 FQDESV (reference sequence). The CDR3 sequence is 16 residues long. The CDR3 reads CASSSPTSGFTGELFF. CDR3 coding DNA: TGTGCCAGCAGCTCCCCGACTAGCGGGTTCACCGGGGAGCTGTTTTTT. Using reference TRBV11-1 and TRBJ2-2 for the parts outside the CDR3, the full variable domain is EAEVAQSPRYKITEKSQAVAFWCDPISGHATLYWYRQILGQGPELLVQFQDESVVDDSQLPKDRFSAERLKGVDSTLKIQPAELGDSAMYLCASSSPTSGFTGELFFGEGSRLTVL.

The chain employs TRBV7-9 and TRBJ2-5; perhaps TRBD1 as D (5 bases). CDR1 is SEHNR and CDR2 is FQNEAQ in the germline V gene (reference sequence). The CDR3 length is 14 residues. Deletions cut 3 bases from V and 5 bases from J, with 13 bases between. Written as DNA, the CDR3 is TGTGCCAGCAGCTTGAGGCAGGGCGGCGAGACCCAGTACTTC. Amino acids: CASSLRQGGETQYF.

V is TRBV6-5 and J is TRBJ1-3; TRBD1 might be the D (6 bases). CDR1 and CDR2 (germline): MNHEY, SVGAGI. V lost 6 bases to trimming and J lost 2 bases, with 8 bases between them. CDR3 length equals 13 residues. The CDR3 loop is CASRGQTGNTIYF. In DNA, the CDR3 is TGTGCCAGCAGGGGACAAACTGGAAACACCATATATTTT.

In its sample, this clone was seen a few times. The V and J genes are TRBV28 and TRBJ1-5; unclear D gene. In germline, CDR1 is MDHEN, CDR2 SYDVKM. The CDR3 is 16 residues long. V gave up 5 bases and J gave up 5 bases, with 19 bases separating them. The CDR3 protein is CASSRPGGSADQPQHF. Written as DNA, the CDR3 is TGTGCCAGCAGTCGCCCGGGAGGTTCGGCGGATCAGCCCCAGCATTTT.

The genes are TRBV27 and TRBJ1-1; possible D gene TRBD1, 5 bases. CDR1 and CDR2 from the germline V gene are MNHEY and SMNVEV (reference sequence). The CDR3 contains 12 residues. Between the trimmed V and J ends, which lost 6 bases and 9 bases, there was a span of 14 bases. This chain's CDR3 is CASRHLKDKAFF. DNA of the CDR3: TGTGCCAGCAGACACTTAAAGGACAAAGCTTTCTTT.

As regards this clone: Within the sample, other DNA sequences also encode this same CDR3. This rearrangement joins TRBV5-1 to TRBJ1-1, with D unclear. The germline CDR1 and CDR2 sequences are SGHRS and YFSETQ. Trimming stripped 3 bases from V and 2 bases from J, with 8 bases between. The CDR3 is 13 residues long. The CDR3 nucleotides read TGCGCCAGCAGCTCCGAGGTCAACACTGAAGCTTTCTTT. Amino acids: CASSSEVNTEAFF. Full variable domain (outside the CDR3, taken from reference TRBV5-1 and TRBJ1-1): KAGVTQTPRYLIKTRGQQVTLSCSPISGHRSVSWYQQTPGQGLQFLFEYFSETQRNKGNFPGRFSGRQFSNSRSEMNVSTLELGDSALYLCASSSEVNTEAFFGQGTRLTVV.

The J gene is TRBJ2-7, the V gene TRBV28, with 7 bases that match TRBD2. The CDR3 runs to 15 residues. The germline V gene has CDR1 MDHEN and CDR2 SYDVKM. V was pared by 2 bases and J by 5 bases, with 9 bases of the junction left unmatched. The CDR3 region is CASSLGAGARDEQYF. CDR3 nucleotide sequence: TGTGCCAGCAGTTTAGGGGCGGGAGCAAGAGACGAGCAGTACTTC.

To note about this clone: Other DNA variants within this sample encode the same CDR3. The chain uses TRBV9 and TRBJ1-6, with TRBD1 matching 8 bases. In germline, CDR1 is SGDLS, CDR2 YYNGEE. The CDR3 covers 15 residues. Trimming cost V 0 bases and J 7 bases; bases outside gene matches: 3. CDR3 sequence reads: CASSVDGQGNSPLHF. In DNA form, the CDR3 reads TGTGCCAGCAGCGTAGATGGACAGGGAAATTCACCCCTCCACTTT.

The chain is built from TRBV6-5 and TRBJ1-1; D may be TRBD1 (6 bases). CDR1 is MNHEY, CDR2 SVGAGI, per germline. This CDR3 has 14 residues. V was trimmed by 5 bases and J by 1 base, leaving 11 bases between them. This chain's CDR3 is CASSRGGGNTEAFF. CDR3 sequence (DNA): TGTGCCAGCAGTCGGGGAGGGGGGAACACTGAAGCTTTCTTT.

The rearrangement links TRBV6-5 to TRBJ2-7; 10 positions agree with TRBD1. Per germline, CDR1 MNHEY and CDR2 SVGAGI. The CDR3 sequence is 15 residues long. The junction had 5 bases not matched to a gene; V was cut back by 6 bases and J by 0 bases. CDR3 in amino acids: CASSPDRGVSYEQYF. The DNA of the CDR3 is TGTGCCAGCAGCCCGGACAGGGGGGTCTCCTACGAGCAGTACTTC.

The rearrangement joins TRBV5-1 to TRBJ2-5; maybe TRBD1 (6 bases). Germline CDR1 and CDR2: SGHRS and YFSETQ. V gave up 7 bases and J gave up 4 bases, with 20 bases separating them. This CDR3 region has 15 residues. The CDR3 nucleotides are TGCGCCAGCCGGACCCAAGCAGGGGTCCCAGAGACCCAGTACTTC. It specifies CASRTQAGVPETQYF.

This chain links TRBV4-2 with TRBJ1-6; D gene ambiguous. There are 13 residues in the CDR3. Trimming took off 10 bases at V and 6 bases at J, with 13 bases between the two ends. Germline V gene sequence: CDR1 LGHNA, CDR2 YNFKEQ. CDR3 protein: CATAVGSNSPLHF. Written as DNA, the CDR3 is TGTGCCACCGCGGTAGGGAGTAATTCACCCCTCCACTTT.

The genes are TRBV30 and TRBJ1-3, with a weak D call TRBD1 (5 bases). Germline V lookup: CDR1 GTSNPN, CDR2 SVGIG (reference sequence). The V end was cut by 3 bases, the J end by 1 base, with 16 bases between. The CDR3 spans 16 residues. The CDR3 DNA follows: TGTGCCTGGAGCGGACGGGGGACGACATCTGGAAACACCATATATTTT. This translates into CAWSGRGTTSGNTIYF. Together with reference TRBV30 and TRBJ1-3, the CDR3 gives the full variable domain: SQTIHQWPATLVQPVGSPLSLECTVEGTSNPNLYWYRQAAGRGLQLLFYSVGIGQISSEVPQNLSASRPQDRQFILSSKKLLLSDSGFYLCAWSGRGTTSGNTIYFGEGSWLTVV.

The chain recombines TRBV11-2 with TRBJ2-4; D might be TRBD2 (7 bases). The germline CDR1 and CDR2 sequences are SGHAT and FQNNGV. V lost 5 bases and J lost 2, with 19 bases in between. The CDR3 runs 17 residues. The CDR3 reads CASSRGGLALSKNIQYF. For the CDR3, the DNA is TGTGCCAGCAGCAGGGGGGGGCTAGCGTTGTCCAAAAACATTCAGTACTTC.

The V call is TRBV7-8, the J call TRBJ1-2; D gene ambiguous. CDR1 and CDR2 (germline): SGHVS, FQNEAQ. The V gene lost 0 bases and the J gene lost 7 bases, with 15 bases spanning the gap. The CDR3 sequence is 15 residues long. In DNA form, the CDR3 reads TGTGCCAGCAGCTTAGCGCCCCGCGGCCCCTGTGGCTACACCTTC. Protein: CASSLAPRGPCGYTF.

This chain links TRBV30 with TRBJ2-7; unclear D gene. The germline CDR1 and CDR2 sequences are GTSNPN and SVGIG (reference sequence). The germline V and J ends were trimmed by 0 bases and 0 bases, with 9 bases remaining between them. The CDR3 length is 14 residues. The CDR3 is CAWSVGSSSYEQYF. CDR3 in DNA: TGTGCCTGGAGTGTGGGCAGTAGCTCCTACGAGCAGTACTTC.

The chain joins TRBV18 to TRBJ2-7, with 7 positions matching TRBD1. The V segment lost 4 bases and the J segment 6 bases; nucleotides outside the gene matches: 3. This CDR3 is 12 amino acids long. The germline V gene has CDR1 KGHSH and CDR2 LQKENI. Here the CDR3 reads CASSRQGSEQYF. The CDR3 DNA reads TGTGCCAGCTCACGACAGGGATCCGAGCAGTACTTC.

This chain links TRBV28 with TRBJ1-4; 9 bases are a match to TRBD1. Trimming removed 6 bases from V and 5 bases from J; junction bases left unmatched: 7. The CDR3 contains 15 residues. CDR1 is MDHEN, CDR2 SYDVKM, per germline. The CDR3 sequence: CASSRDRAGNEKLFF. CDR3 nucleotide sequence: TGTGCCAGCAGCCGGGACAGGGCGGGGAATGAAAAACTGTTTTTT.

The chain employs TRBV5-4 and TRBJ2-3, with 10 bases identical to TRBD2. The CDR3 consists of 17 residues. The germline gives CDR1 SGHNT, CDR2 YYREEE (reference sequence). With 0 bases clipped from V and 3 bases from J, the junction kept 7 bases outside the gene matches. CDR3 nucleotide sequence: TGTGCCAGCAGCTTGGTTCTAGCGGGAGCGGGTACAGATACGCAGTATTTT. Translated, it gives CASSLVLAGAGTDTQYF.

The J gene is TRBJ1-5, the V gene TRBV2, with 8 bases fitting TRBD1. Germline CDR1 is SNHLY and CDR2 is FYNNEI. The CDR3 loop spans 15 amino acids. V dropped 7 bases and J dropped 7; count of bases not matched to a gene: 12. In DNA form, the CDR3 reads TGTGCCAGCACGTACGAGACAGGGGTGAGGCAGCCCCAGCATTTT. Translation: CASTYETGVRQPQHF.

This chain connects TRBV7-8 to TRBJ1-2, with TRBD1 as a possible D gene (6 bases). V lost 4 bases and J 10 bases, leaving 19 bases between the germline ends. CDR1 is SGHVS, CDR2 FQNEAQ, per germline. This CDR3 is 14 amino acids long. CDR3 region: CASSSNRVGADYTF. The CDR3 DNA sequence: TGTGCCAGCAGCTCAAACAGGGTCGGAGCGGACTACACCTTC.

CDR3 protein: CASAGAYSNQPQHF. CDR3 nucleotide sequence: TGTGCCAGCGCAGGGGCTTATAGCAATCAGCCCCAGCATTTT. This chain links TRBV6-5 with TRBJ1-5; weak D call: TRBD1 (6 bases). The germline V gene encodes CDR1 MNHEY and CDR2 SVGAGI. The CDR3 runs to 14 residues. V lost 8 bases to trimming and J lost 0 bases, with 11 bases between them.

In its sample, this clone was seen once. The chain couples TRBV5-5 to TRBJ1-5, with D unresolved. From germline, CDR1 is SGHKS and CDR2 YYEKEE (reference sequence). The CDR3 is made up of 14 amino acids. Trimming took 0 bases from V and 5 from J, leaving 9 bases between them. The CDR3 DNA reads TGTGCCAGCAGCTTGGCCAGCGGGGATCAGCCCCAGCATTTT. Protein sequence: CASSLASGDQPQHF.